Described below is a single T cell receptor beta chain sequence and its context. This sample stems from a study of identifying expanded T cells in peripheral blood. Assay used: immunoSEQ multiplex PCR; TCRdb lists only in-frame clones, some missing. The sample consists of 70,000 to 95,000 clones, roughly 89% of them appearing once. Deletions cut 0 bases from V and 6 bases from J, with 15 bases between. From germline, CDR1 is SGDLS and CDR2 YYNGEE. The CDR3 is 15 amino acids. The V and J genes are TRBV9 and TRBJ1-2; possibly TRBD1 for D (6 bases). Sequencing was carried out using blood. The sequence was collected from a person aged 18 to 70 in good health. The CDR3 sequence: CASSVATDRNHGYTF. For the CDR3, the DNA is TGTGCCAGCAGCGTAGCCACCGACAGGAATCATGGCTACACCTTC.